The 5 T cell receptor beta chains below were found in one sample sequenced in a study of T-cell reconstitution after alpha-beta-depleted transplantation in children. Preparation of the TCRbeta library used unique molecular identifiers. TCRdb itself ran the PCR reads through MiXCR, one entry per CDR3 protein. The sample contains hundreds of thousands of distinct CDR3 sequences, 10% to 15% of which appear only once. The material sequenced was PBMCs, mostly from graft donor cells, taken 360 days after TCRalphabeta/CD19-depleted stem cell transplant. The receptors stem from a male patient younger than 18 who had a stem cell transplant for acute myeloid leukemia, so the T cells may come from the graft donor.

The gene calls are TRBV5-5 and TRBJ2-3; D is undetermined. This CDR3 contains 14 residues. Germline-derived CDR1 and CDR2 are SGHKS and YYEKEE (reference sequence). The V and J ends lost 4 bases and 6 bases respectively, with 15 bases between them. CDR3 protein: CASSVEDTRDTQYF. The CDR3 region has the DNA TGTGCCAGCAGCGTGGAAGACACCCGGGATACGCAGTATTTT.

The CDR3 bases are TGCAGTGCAACCCCGGGACAGATTAATCAGCCCCAGCATTTT. This encodes CSATPGQINQPQHF. The rearrangement joins TRBV20-1 to TRBJ1-5; 7 positions agree with TRBD1. Germline-derived CDR1 and CDR2 are DFQATT and SNEGSKA (reference sequence). The V and J ends lost 6 bases and 4 bases, in that order; junction bases with no gene match: 9. The CDR3 runs to 14 residues.

This clonotype was counted many times. The rearrangement uses TRBV7-3 and TRBJ2-3, with 8 bases fitting TRBD1. Losses at the gene ends were 5 bases for V and 3 bases for J; bases not matched to a gene: 13. CDR3 size: 17 residues. Germline lookup yields CDR1 SGHTA and CDR2 FQGTGA. The CDR3 nucleotides read TGTGCCAGCAGCGACGGGACAGGAGCGGCTAATACAGATACGCAGTATTTT. Its protein product is CASSDGTGAANTDTQYF.

This clonotype has ten or more counts. This chain connects TRBV7-9 to TRBJ2-1, with 9 bases identical to TRBD2. The CDR3 is made up of 15 amino acids. The junction had 2 bases not matched to a gene; V was cut back by 3 bases and J by 2 bases. Per the germline V gene, CDR1 is SEHNR and CDR2 is FQNEAQ (reference sequence). The CDR3 reads CASSFLAGTYNEQFF. The CDR3 DNA reads as TGTGCCAGCAGCTTCCTAGCGGGGACCTACAATGAGCAGTTCTTC.

For this clonotype: Germline and junction disagree at one end, which may indicate a read error. The chain has TRBV7-7 and TRBJ2-1; TRBD2 matches 7 bases. Germline V CDR1 and CDR2: SSHAT, FNYEAQ (reference sequence). This CDR3 has 18 amino acids. The CDR3 here is CASSFGSYLADSYNEQFF. As DNA, the CDR3 is TGTGCTAGCAGCTTTGGCTCTTACCTAGCGGACTCCTACAATGAGCAGTTCTTC.